This TCR beta chain was obtained from a study of identical twins. Using its own MiXCR run on the 5' RACE reads, TCRdb lists one record per CDR3 protein. The sample includes hundreds of thousands of distinct CDR3 sequences, about 7.1% of them seen just once. Study conclusions and caveats: Modelling approaches yielded underestimates of out-of-frame TCR alpha sharing between monozygotic twins.

The V segment lost 6 bases and the J segment 4 bases; nucleotides outside the gene matches: 5. This CDR3 comprises 13 residues. This clonotype was observed many times. What it recognizes is unknown. In addition, the sample was reused for a study of yellow fever vaccine responses in identical twins. That study reports: Reportedly, twins showed a vaccine T cell response that looked partly convergent and partly personalized.

V and J are TRBV12-3 or TRBV12-4 and TRBJ1-2; 7 bases are shared with TRBD1. This receptor was taken from a woman between 18 and 29 years old in good health. The sequenced sample was PBMCs. The CDR3 region has the DNA TGTGCCAGCAGCACGACAGGGAGCTATGGCTACACCTTC. It yields the protein CASSTTGSYGYTF.